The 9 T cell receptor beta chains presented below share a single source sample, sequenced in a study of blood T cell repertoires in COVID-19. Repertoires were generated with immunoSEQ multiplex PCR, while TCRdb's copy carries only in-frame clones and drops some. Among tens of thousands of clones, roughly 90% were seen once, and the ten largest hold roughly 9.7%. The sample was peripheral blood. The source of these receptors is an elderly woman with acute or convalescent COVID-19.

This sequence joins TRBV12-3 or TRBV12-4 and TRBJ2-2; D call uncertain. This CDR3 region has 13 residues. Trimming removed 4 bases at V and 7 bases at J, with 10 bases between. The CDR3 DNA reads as TGTGCCAGCAGTTACCCCTCTATCGGGGAGCTGTTTTTT. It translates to CASSYPSIGELFF.

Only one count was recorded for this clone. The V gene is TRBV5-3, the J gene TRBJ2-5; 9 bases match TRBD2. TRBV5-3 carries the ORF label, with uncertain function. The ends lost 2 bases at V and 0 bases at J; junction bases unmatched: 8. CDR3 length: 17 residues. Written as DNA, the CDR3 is TGTGCCAGAAGCTTTGACCTAAGCGGGAGGAACCAAGAGACCCAGTACTTC. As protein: CARSFDLSGRNQETQYF.

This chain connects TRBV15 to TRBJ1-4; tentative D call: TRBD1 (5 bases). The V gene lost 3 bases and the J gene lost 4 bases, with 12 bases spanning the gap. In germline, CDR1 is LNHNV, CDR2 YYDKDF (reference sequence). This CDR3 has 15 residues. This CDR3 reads CATSRGLGLNEKLFF. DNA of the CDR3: TGTGCCACCAGCAGGGGACTCGGGCTTAATGAAAAACTGTTTTTT.

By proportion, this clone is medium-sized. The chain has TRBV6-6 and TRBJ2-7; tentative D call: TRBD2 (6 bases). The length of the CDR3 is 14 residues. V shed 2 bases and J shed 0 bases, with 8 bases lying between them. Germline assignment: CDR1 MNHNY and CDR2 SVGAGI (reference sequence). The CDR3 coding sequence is TGTGCCAGCAGTTACACCGGGAGCTCCTACGAGCAGTACTTC. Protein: CASSYTGSSYEQYF.

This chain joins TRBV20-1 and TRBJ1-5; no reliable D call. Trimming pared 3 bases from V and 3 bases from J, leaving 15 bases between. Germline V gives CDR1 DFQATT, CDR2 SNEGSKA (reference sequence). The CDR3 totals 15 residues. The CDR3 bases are TGCAGTGCTAGTCGGGGAATGCCCCCCAATCAGCCCCAGCATTTT. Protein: CSASRGMPPNQPQHF.

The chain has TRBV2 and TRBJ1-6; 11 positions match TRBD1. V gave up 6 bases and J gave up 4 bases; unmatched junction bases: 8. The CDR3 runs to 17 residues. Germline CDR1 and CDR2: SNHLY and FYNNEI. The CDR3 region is CASRPPRDRGYNSPLHF. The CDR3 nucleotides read TGTGCCAGCAGGCCACCCCGGGACAGGGGGTATAATTCACCCCTCCACTTT.

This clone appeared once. The CDR3 is CASRSGLAGVRETQYF. The CDR3 DNA reads as TGTGCCAGCAGATCCGGACTAGCGGGAGTCAGGGAGACCCAGTACTTC. The chain employs TRBV28 and TRBJ2-5; 13 bases match TRBD2. Germline assignment: CDR1 MDHEN and CDR2 SYDVKM. The ends lost 6 bases at V and 5 bases at J; junction bases unmatched: 9. This CDR3 is built from 16 residues.

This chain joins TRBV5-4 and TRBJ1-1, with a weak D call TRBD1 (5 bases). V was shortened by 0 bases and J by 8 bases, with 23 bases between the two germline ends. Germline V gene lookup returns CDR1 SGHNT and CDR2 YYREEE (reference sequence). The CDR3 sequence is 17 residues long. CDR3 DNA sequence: TGTGCCAGCAGCTTGGTGCCCCAGGGCGTTTTAGGGCTCGAAGCTTTCTTT. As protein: CASSLVPQGVLGLEAFF.

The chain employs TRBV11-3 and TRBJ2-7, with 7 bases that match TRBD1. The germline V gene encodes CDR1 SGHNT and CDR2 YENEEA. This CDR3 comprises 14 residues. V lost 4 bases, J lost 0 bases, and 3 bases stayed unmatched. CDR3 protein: CASSSGQHSYEQYF. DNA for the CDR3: TGTGCCAGCAGCTCGGGACAGCACTCCTACGAGCAGTACTTC.